This T cell receptor beta chain was found in a study of identical twins. Study conclusions and caveats: Sequences that were beta out-of-frame showed weaker excess twin sharing. Invariant MAIT and iNKT cells could partly confound zero-insertion analyses.

This clonotype was detected ten times or more. What it binds is unknown. cDNA molecules carried unique molecular identifiers, and template switching added a universal primer site. Each CDR3 protein is one row after TCRdb ran MiXCR on the 5' RACE reads. The data contain around 250,000 distinct CDR3 sequences, around 8.3% of them singletons. There were only healthy Caucasians among the donors. These data also featured in a second study, about yellow fever vaccine responses in identical twins.

Sequenced sample: CD8+ T cells sorted from blood. The sequence derives from a woman aged 18-30 years in good health.

CDR3 coding DNA: TGTGCCAGCAGTATTAATCCCGGACTAGCGGAGTCCGATGAGCAGTTCTTC. It is translated as CASSINPGLAESDEQFF. The gene calls are TRBV6-1 and TRBJ2-1; 10 positions agree with TRBD2. The CDR3 contains 17 residues. Losses at the gene ends were 5 bases for V and 8 bases for J; bases not matched to a gene: 15. CDR1 and CDR2 from the germline V gene are MNHNS and SASEGT.